This passage covers 27 T cell receptor beta chains from one sample sequenced in a study of blood T cell repertoires in COVID-19. TCRdb's table, derived via immunoSEQ multiplex PCR, lists solely in-frame clones and lacks some. The repertoire includes 380,000 or so clones, 81% of them detected once, and approximately 1% sits in the top ten. The sample taken for sequencing was peripheral blood. These receptors were collected from a human donor with acute or convalescent COVID-19. The donor label of this sample is uncertain.

The V and J genes are TRBV4-2 and TRBJ2-7, with D perhaps TRBD1 (5 bases). V gave up 1 base and J gave up 6 bases, with 16 bases separating them. CDR1 and CDR2 from the germline V gene are LGHNA and YNFKEQ. This CDR3 spans 15 amino acids. CDR3 loop: CASSQAQGLGREQYF. In nucleotides, the CDR3 is TGTGCCAGCAGCCAAGCGCAGGGCCTCGGGCGCGAGCAGTACTTC.

This chain connects TRBV12-3 or TRBV12-4 to TRBJ2-1; 7 bases fit TRBD2. The V and J ends lost 6 bases and 7 bases, in that order; junction bases with no gene match: 6. This CDR3 is 13 amino acids long. The CDR3 region is CASSSRLANEQFF. CDR3 nucleotide sequence: TGTGCCAGCAGCTCTCGACTAGCTAATGAGCAGTTCTTC.

V is TRBV3-1 (or the pseudogene TRBV3-2) and J is TRBJ1-1; no reliable D call. Germline V gives CDR1 LGHDT, CDR2 YNNKEL (reference sequence). The V end lost 2 bases, the J end lost 6 bases, and 16 bases lay between the germline ends. This CDR3 region has 15 residues. For the CDR3, the DNA is TGTGCCAGCAGCCAAAGGCTCGACCCCGGGGCTGAAGCTTTCTTT. It translates to CASSQRLDPGAEAFF.

This rearrangement joins TRBV27 to TRBJ2-6, with D possibly matching TRBD1 (6 bases). The ends were cut back, 9 bases at V and 0 bases at J, with 15 bases in the middle. This CDR3 contains 16 residues. CDR1 is MNHEY and CDR2 is SMNVEV in the germline V gene (reference sequence). The CDR3 bases are TGTGCCAGTGGATCAGGGACAAGCTCTGGGGCCAACGTCCTGACTTTC. It codes for CASGSGTSSGANVLTF.

The chain joins TRBV6-2 or TRBV6-3 to TRBJ1-6, with a weak D call TRBD1 (6 bases). CDR3 size: 15 residues. V was trimmed by 2 bases and J by 9 bases, leaving 14 bases between them. The germline CDR1 and CDR2 sequences are MNHEY and SVGEGT. The CDR3 DNA reads TGTGCCAGCAGTTACCCCCCCAGGGGCTCTTCACCCCTCCACTTT. As protein: CASSYPPRGSSPLHF.

This sequence joins TRBV18 and TRBJ1-2, with TRBD1 matching 8 bases. V was pared by 3 bases and J by 8 bases, with 8 bases of the junction left unmatched. The germline gives CDR1 KGHSH, CDR2 LQKENI. This CDR3 has 14 residues. This CDR3 is CASSPGKTGVGYTF. Written as DNA, the CDR3 is TGTGCCAGCTCACCGGGCAAGACAGGGGTCGGCTACACCTTC.

V usage is TRBV14 and J usage is TRBJ1-6; TRBD1 is a possible D gene (5 bases). The CDR3 loop spans 15 amino acids. The V and J ends lost 4 bases and 8 bases respectively, with 15 bases between them. The germline CDR1 and CDR2 sequences are SGHDN and FVKESK. This CDR3 reads CASSPYQGIYSPLHF. Written as DNA, the CDR3 is TGTGCCAGCAGCCCCTACCAGGGCATTTATTCACCCCTCCACTTT.

This chain links TRBV7-9 with TRBJ1-2, with D possibly being TRBD1 (6 bases). The germline V and J ends were trimmed by 1 base and 4 bases, with 13 bases remaining between them. The CDR3 loop spans 15 amino acids. CDR1 and CDR2 from the germline V gene are SEHNR and FQNEAQ (reference sequence). The CDR3 region has the DNA TGTGCCAGCAGCTTAGTTAACAGGGCCTCCTATGGCTACACCTTC. It is translated as CASSLVNRASYGYTF.

The genes are TRBV6-5 and TRBJ1-2; D perhaps matches TRBD1 (6 bases). Germline CDR1 MNHEY, CDR2 SVGAGI. CDR3 length: 13 amino acids. With 6 bases removed from V and 4 bases from J, the gap between germline ends came to 12 bases. CDR3 DNA sequence: TGTGCCAGCAGATCCACAGGGCTCTATGGCTACACCTTC. Encoded protein: CASRSTGLYGYTF.

In DNA, the CDR3 is TGTGCCAGCAGTTACTCACGGGTATCCTACGAGCAGTACTTC. Protein sequence: CASSYSRVSYEQYF. The chain is built from TRBV6-5 and TRBJ2-7, with unresolved D. V was pared by 0 bases and J by 1 base, with 7 bases between. The CDR3 spans 14 residues. Germline CDR1 is MNHEY and CDR2 is SVGAGI.

This clone has only one observation. The chain recombines TRBV12-1 with TRBJ2-3; the D segment call TRBD2 is taken from the table without a DNA check. TRBV12-1 is a known pseudogene. The CDR3 is made up of 16 amino acids. The CDR3, as DNA: TGTGCCAGCAGCCACCCGACTAGCGGGAAGGCAGATACGCAGTATTTT. Protein sequence: CASSHPTSGKADTQYF.

V usage is TRBV5-6 and J usage is TRBJ2-1; 8 bases are shared with TRBD2. Looked up from germline, CDR1 is SGHDT and CDR2 is YYEEEE. The CDR3 runs 15 residues. V lost 3 bases and J lost 8; bases outside the gene matches: 10. The CDR3 bases are TGTGCCAGCAGCTCGGCGGGGGGCCCAGGCGATGAGCAGTTCTTC. Protein sequence: CASSSAGGPGDEQFF.

The chain links TRBV3-1 (or the pseudogene TRBV3-2) to TRBJ2-1, with a tentative D call TRBD1 (5 bases). Germline values: CDR1 LGHDT, CDR2 YNNKEL (reference sequence). The CDR3 is made up of 14 amino acids. V was clipped by 4 bases and J by 6 bases, with 13 bases between them. The CDR3 reads CASSLRGSVNEQFF. For the CDR3, the DNA is TGTGCCAGCAGCCTTAGGGGCTCGGTCAATGAGCAGTTCTTC.

The chain employs TRBV5-1 and TRBJ2-1, with D possibly matching TRBD2 (5 bases). V lost 2 bases and J lost 1, with 7 bases in between. The CDR3 is 14 residues long. The germline V gene has CDR1 SGHRS and CDR2 YFSETQ. The CDR3 region has the DNA TGCGCCAGCAGCTTCGGGGATTCCTACAATGAGCAGTTCTTC. It specifies CASSFGDSYNEQFF.

The chain joins TRBV20-1 to TRBJ2-1; TRBD2 might be the D (6 bases). Germline-derived CDR1 and CDR2 are DFQATT and SNEGSKA (reference sequence). The CDR3 consists of 10 residues. Between the trimmed V and J ends, which lost 5 bases and 15 bases, there was a span of 14 bases. CDR3 DNA: TGCAGTGCTCTTAGGGAGGAGGCGTTCTTC. It encodes CSALREEAFF.

The rearrangement links TRBV6-2 or TRBV6-3 to TRBJ1-5; the match to TRBD1 covers 7 bases. V was pared by 5 bases and J by 0 bases, with 4 bases of the junction left unmatched. CDR1 is MNHEY and CDR2 is SVGEGT in the germline V gene. This CDR3 comprises 15 residues. The CDR3 here is CASSRQGYSNQPQHF. For the CDR3, the DNA is TGTGCCAGCAGTCGACAGGGCTATAGCAATCAGCCCCAGCATTTT.

The rearrangement uses TRBV5-1 and TRBJ2-3; D is uncertain. Germline V CDR1 and CDR2: SGHRS, YFSETQ. The CDR3 is 15 amino acids. With 4 bases removed from V and 0 bases from J, the gap between germline ends came to 12 bases. Written as DNA, the CDR3 is TGCGCCAGCAGCGCCAACCCTGCGAGCACAGATACGCAGTATTTT. It translates to CASSANPASTDTQYF.

The chain uses TRBV7-9 and TRBJ1-3, with D uncertain. CDR1 is SEHNR and CDR2 is FQNEAQ in the germline V gene (reference sequence). V shed 3 bases and J shed 0 bases, with 9 bases lying between them. This CDR3 region has 15 residues. The CDR3 bases are TGTGCCAGCAGCTTCACAGTAAGCTCTGGAAACACCATATATTTT. As protein: CASSFTVSSGNTIYF.

The gene calls are TRBV5-1 and TRBJ1-1; 8 bases align to TRBD1. The CDR3 has 16 amino acids. J gave up 0 bases and V 5 bases, and 9 bases lay outside the gene matches. The germline gives CDR1 SGHRS, CDR2 YFSETQ. CDR3 in DNA: TGCGCCAGCAGGCCCATCGGACAGGGAATGAACACTGAAGCTTTCTTT. Residues: CASRPIGQGMNTEAFF.

V is TRBV19 and J is TRBJ2-3; D possibly corresponds to TRBD1 (6 bases). The V end was cut by 3 bases, the J end by 2 bases, with 12 bases between. Germline assignment: CDR1 LNHDA and CDR2 SQIVND (reference sequence). CDR3 length: 15 amino acids. The CDR3 is CASSISGVVTDTQYF. The CDR3 DNA is TGTGCCAGTAGTATTTCAGGGGTGGTCACAGATACGCAGTATTTT.

This clone was detected only once. The gene calls are TRBV18 and TRBJ1-1, with a tentative D call TRBD1 (6 bases). This CDR3 comprises 15 residues. Trimming cost V 0 bases and J 3 bases, with 11 bases left between them. The V gene's germline CDR1 is KGHSH and CDR2 LQKENI. This chain's CDR3 is CASSPPGARYTEAFF. The CDR3 nucleotides read TGTGCCAGCTCACCACCGGGGGCCCGATACACTGAAGCTTTCTTT. The whole variable domain, remainder taken from reference TRBV18 and TRBJ1-1, is NAGVMQNPRHLVRRRGQEARLRCSPMKGHSHVYWYRQLPEEGLKFMVYLQKENIIDESGMPKERFSAEFPKEGPSILRIQQVVRGDSAAYFCASSPPGARYTEAFFGQGTRLTVV.

CDR3: CASSYRTGGLWGGHTRTDTQYF. The CDR3 DNA is TGTGCCAGCAGCTATCGGACAGGGGGCTTGTGGGGCGGCCACACTCGGACAGATACGCAGTATTTT. The chain has TRBV7-8 and TRBJ2-3, with TRBD1 identical over 11 bases. Germline V gene lookup returns CDR1 SGHVS and CDR2 FQNEAQ. With 4 bases clipped from V and 3 bases from J, the junction kept 24 bases outside the gene matches. The CDR3 length is 22 residues.

V usage is TRBV19 and J usage is TRBJ2-1; 7 bases are a match to TRBD1. V dropped 7 bases and J dropped 1; count of bases not matched to a gene: 4. From germline, CDR1 is LNHDA and CDR2 SQIVND (reference sequence). The CDR3 totals 14 residues. The CDR3 is CASKPGQSYNEQFF. The CDR3 coding sequence is TGTGCCAGTAAACCGGGACAGTCCTACAATGAGCAGTTCTTC.

This chain uses TRBV15 with TRBJ2-5, with TRBD1 matching 8 bases. This CDR3 comprises 17 residues. After removal of 3 bases from V and 5 bases from J, the junction contained 14 bases not matched to a gene. Germline V gives CDR1 LNHNV, CDR2 YYDKDF (reference sequence). This CDR3 is CATSRIDRGRSRETQYF. The DNA for the CDR3 is TGTGCCACCAGCAGGATCGACAGGGGACGTTCTAGGGAGACCCAGTACTTC. The variable domain in full, completed from reference TRBV15 and TRBJ2-5, reads DAMVIQNPRYQVTQFGKPVTLSCSQTLNHNVMYWYQQKSSQAPKLLFHYYDKDFNNEADTPDNFQSRRPNTSFCFLDIRSPGLGDTAMYLCATSRIDRGRSRETQYFGPGTRLLVL.

This clone is a singleton in its sample. V gene TRBV3-1 (or the pseudogene TRBV3-2) combines with J gene TRBJ2-7; TRBD1 matches 8 bases. After removal of 4 bases from V and 2 bases from J, the junction contained 16 bases not matched to a gene. CDR1 and CDR2 (germline): LGHDT, YNNKEL (reference sequence). The CDR3 is 18 residues long. DNA of the CDR3: TGTGCCAGCAGCCTCTTCCCGGGACAGGCATATAGAACCTACGAGCAGTACTTC. Protein sequence: CASSLFPGQAYRTYEQYF.

The genes are TRBV19 and TRBJ2-2; D perhaps matches TRBD2 (6 bases). V gave up 5 bases and J gave up 6 bases, with 10 bases separating them. There are 13 residues in the CDR3. Germline V gene sequence: CDR1 LNHDA, CDR2 SQIVND (reference sequence). The CDR3 bases are TGTGCCAGTAGTGTATCGGGGGCCGGGGAGCTGTTTTTT. Its protein product is CASSVSGAGELFF. The full variable domain, its missing parts supplied by reference TRBV19 and TRBJ2-2, is DGGITQSPKYLFRKEGQNVTLSCEQNLNHDAMYWYRQDPGQGLRLIYYSQIVNDFQKGDIAEGYSVSREKKESFPLTVTSAQKNPTAFYLCASSVSGAGELFFGEGSRLTVL.

The chain links TRBV30 to TRBJ1-5; the match to TRBD1 covers 9 bases. The germline gives CDR1 GTSNPN, CDR2 SVGIG (reference sequence). With V trimmed by 3 bases and J by 6 bases, 3 bases remained unmatched. This CDR3 has 13 amino acids. Written as DNA, the CDR3 is TGTGCCTGGAGAACAGGGGGCTCTCAGCCCCAGCATTTT. This translates into CAWRTGGSQPQHF.